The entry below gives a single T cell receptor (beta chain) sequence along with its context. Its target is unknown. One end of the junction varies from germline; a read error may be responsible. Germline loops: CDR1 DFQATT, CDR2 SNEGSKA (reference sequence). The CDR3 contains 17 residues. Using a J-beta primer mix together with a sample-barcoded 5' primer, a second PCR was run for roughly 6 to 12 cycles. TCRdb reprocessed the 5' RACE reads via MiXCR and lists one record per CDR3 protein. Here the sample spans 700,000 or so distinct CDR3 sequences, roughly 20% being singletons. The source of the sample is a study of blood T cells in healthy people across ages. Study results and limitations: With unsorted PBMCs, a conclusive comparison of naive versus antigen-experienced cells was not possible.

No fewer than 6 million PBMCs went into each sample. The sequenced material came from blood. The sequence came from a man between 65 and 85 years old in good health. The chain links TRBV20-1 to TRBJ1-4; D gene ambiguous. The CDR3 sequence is CSAGDSSRGATNEKLFF. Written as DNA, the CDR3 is TGCAGTGCTGGAGACTCCTCTCGGGGTGCGACTAATGAAAAACTGTTTTTT.